The 22 T cell receptor beta chains reported below all come from one sample, sequenced in a study of cytomegalovirus exposure and HLA in healthy donors listed by TCRdb under 2017. The library was generated by the immunoSEQ multiplex PCR assay. As stored in TCRdb, this immuneACCESS dataset retains in-frame rearrangements with V and J assigned. A fraction of the clones does not appear; measured against another copy, unresolved V genes explain less than half of the discrepancy, and the remainder lacks a known reason. Across this sample there are over 150,000 clones, with about nine tenths seen only once. The ten biggest clones cover 4% to 5% of the sample. Sequenced material: PBMCs. These receptors were obtained from a man younger than 35 in good health and CMV-seropositive.

The rearrangement uses TRBV5-8 and TRBJ1-1; no definite D call. The CDR3 loop spans 15 amino acids. Germline loops: CDR1 SGHTS, CDR2 YDEGEE. Trimming took 0 bases from V and 0 from J, leaving 9 bases between them. DNA of the CDR3: TGTGCCAGCAGCTTGGGATCAACACTGAACACTGAAGCTTTCTTT. Protein sequence: CASSLGSTLNTEAFF.

This clone occurred once. The gene calls are TRBV5-1 and TRBJ2-1; TRBD1 aligns across 8 bases. CDR3 size: 21 residues. Germline V gene data show CDR1 as SGHRS and CDR2 as YFSETQ. The V segment lost 3 bases and the J segment 0 bases; nucleotides outside the gene matches: 20. The CDR3 DNA reads as TGCGCCAGCAGCTCGAGGGGGAGTCGGACAGGGACTTCGACCTCCTACAATGAGCAGTTCTTC. Encoded protein: CASSSRGSRTGTSTSYNEQFF.

The V call is TRBV28, the J call TRBJ2-7; D perhaps matches TRBD1 (6 bases). Germline V gives CDR1 MDHEN, CDR2 SYDVKM. This CDR3 has 15 residues. V was shortened by 2 bases and J by 0 bases, with 11 bases between the two germline ends. In nucleotides, the CDR3 is TGTGCCAGCAGTTTACTCCGGACAGCCTCCTACGAGCAGTACTTC. Protein sequence: CASSLLRTASYEQYF.

This chain's CDR3 is CASSLTGGGRPETQYF. The CDR3 coding sequence is TGTGCCAGCAGTTTGACGGGGGGAGGGAGGCCAGAGACCCAGTACTTC. The chain is built from TRBV5-4 and TRBJ2-5, with 7 bases identical to TRBD2. The trim removed 5 bases at V and 4 bases at J, leaving 14 bases unmatched. The CDR3 has 16 amino acids. The germline V gene has CDR1 SGHNT and CDR2 YYREEE (reference sequence).

The table lists this clone with a count of one. The V and J genes are TRBV7-3 and TRBJ2-2; 7 bases align to TRBD2. Germline V gene data show CDR1 as SGHTA and CDR2 as FQGTGA. J gave up 0 bases and V 4 bases, and 2 bases lay outside the gene matches. The CDR3 is made up of 15 amino acids. CDR3 in amino acids: CASSSGLANTGELFF. In nucleotides, the CDR3 is TGTGCCAGCAGCTCCGGACTAGCGAACACCGGGGAGCTGTTTTTT.

The chain recombines TRBV4-1 with TRBJ2-7, with 7 nucleotides matching TRBD1. Per germline, CDR1 MGHRA and CDR2 YSYEKL. The V gene end was trimmed by 5 bases and the J gene end by 2 bases; junction bases not matched to a gene: 6. The length of the CDR3 is 14 residues. CDR3 sequence (DNA): TGCGCCAGCAGCAAGGGGGACAGTCCCTACGAGCAGTACTTC. Translation gives CASSKGDSPYEQYF.

This chain joins TRBV6-6 and TRBJ2-7, with 10 bases fitting TRBD2. The germline V gene encodes CDR1 MNHNY and CDR2 SVGAGI (reference sequence). The CDR3 is made up of 15 amino acids. Unmatched junction bases numbered 7, after V lost 5 bases and J lost 3 bases. The DNA of the CDR3 is TGTGCCAGCAGTATTAGACTAGCGGGTATCTACGAGCAGTACTTC. Its protein product is CASSIRLAGIYEQYF.

In nucleotides, the CDR3 is TGTGCCAGCAGCTTTTTTGGGGGCGAGATAGATGAGCAGTTCTTC. The encoded protein is CASSFFGGEIDEQFF. The rearrangement links TRBV7-9 to TRBJ2-1, with D possibly matching TRBD1 (6 bases). Germline CDR1 and CDR2: SEHNR and FQNEAQ (reference sequence). The CDR3 spans 15 residues. Between the trimmed V and J ends, which lost 3 bases and 8 bases, there was a span of 17 bases.

This clone was counted a single time. The CDR3, as DNA: TGCGCCAGCAGCCAGAACCGGGACAGGGAAGCTTTCTTT. This gives the protein CASSQNRDREAFF. This chain uses TRBV4-1 with TRBJ1-1, with 8 bases matching TRBD1. CDR1 MGHRA and CDR2 YSYEKL come from the germline V gene. Trimming removed 3 bases from V and 8 bases from J; junction bases left unmatched: 5. This CDR3 region has 13 residues.

This sequence joins TRBV11-3 and TRBJ2-2; no clear D gene. The germline V gene has CDR1 SGHNT and CDR2 YENEEA. The CDR3 loop spans 15 amino acids. Trimming stripped 7 bases from V and 1 base from J, with 13 bases between. The DNA for the CDR3 is TGTGCCAGCACCTCCTTGACTGAGAACACCGGGGAGCTGTTTTTT. It codes for CASTSLTENTGELFF.

J is TRBJ2-7 and V is TRBV15; TRBD2 matches 7 bases. The J segment lost 3 bases and the V segment lost 6 bases, leaving 11 bases of the junction unmatched. Germline V CDR1 and CDR2: LNHNV, YYDKDF (reference sequence). CDR3 length: 15 residues. Here the CDR3 reads CATRPTGEGSYEQYF. Here the CDR3 DNA reads TGTGCCACCAGGCCGACGGGGGAGGGGAGCTACGAGCAGTACTTC.

The chain combines TRBV5-1 with TRBJ1-1; D perhaps matches TRBD1 (5 bases). Germline V gene data show CDR1 as SGHRS and CDR2 as YFSETQ. Trimming shortened V by 4 bases and J by 1 base, and 11 bases separated the two germline ends. The CDR3 has 14 residues. CDR3 loop: CASSIGGENTEAFF. The CDR3 coding sequence is TGCGCCAGCAGCATCGGGGGGGAGAACACTGAAGCTTTCTTT.

A few counts support this clone. The chain has TRBV7-2 and TRBJ2-7, with D possibly being TRBD1 (5 bases). Between the trimmed V and J ends, which lost 1 base and 7 bases, there was a span of 14 bases. The CDR3 has 14 residues. From germline, CDR1 is SGHTA and CDR2 FQGNSA. The CDR3 spells CASSLEPLRGEQYF. The CDR3 nucleotides read TGTGCCAGCAGCTTAGAACCACTAAGGGGTGAGCAGTACTTC.

The CDR3 loop is CASGKEDSISGNTIYF. CDR3 bases: TGTGCCAGCGGAAAGGAAGACTCAATCTCTGGAAACACCATATATTTT. The chain carries TRBV2 and TRBJ1-3, with D uncertain. The CDR3 consists of 16 residues. The V end was cut by 8 bases, the J end by 0 bases, with 17 bases between. Per germline, CDR1 SNHLY and CDR2 FYNNEI.

This chain uses TRBV28 with TRBJ1-2; D is possibly TRBD1 (6 bases). Between the trimmed V and J ends, which lost 4 bases and 2 bases, there was a span of 14 bases. Per the germline V gene, CDR1 is MDHEN and CDR2 is SYDVKM. This CDR3 is built from 15 residues. In DNA, the CDR3 is TGTGCCAGCAGTTCAATGAACAGGGCCAACTATGGCTACACCTTC. Amino acids: CASSSMNRANYGYTF.

The chain uses TRBV2 and TRBJ2-2; D possibly corresponds to TRBD2 (5 bases). The germline gives CDR1 SNHLY, CDR2 FYNNEI. Trimming left V 7 bases short and J 7 bases short, with 10 bases between. The CDR3 length is 12 residues. The CDR3 DNA reads TGTGCCAGCACTGTGGGGAGCGGGGAGCTGTTTTTT. Encoded protein: CASTVGSGELFF.

The V and J genes are TRBV6-1 and TRBJ2-3; D perhaps matches TRBD1 (5 bases). Between the trimmed V and J ends, which lost 2 bases and 2 bases, there was a span of 11 bases. This CDR3 is built from 15 residues. CDR1 is MNHNS and CDR2 is SASEGT in the germline V gene. The CDR3 reads CASSEHTGYTDTQYF. The CDR3 region has the DNA TGTGCCAGCAGTGAACACACAGGATACACAGATACGCAGTATTTT.

This chain links TRBV28 with TRBJ1-5, with D perhaps TRBD1 (5 bases). V gave up 6 bases and J gave up 7 bases, with 16 bases separating them. Germline-derived CDR1 and CDR2 are MDHEN and SYDVKM. This CDR3 contains 14 residues. The CDR3 DNA reads TGTGCCAGCAGGAATCAAGGGGCAGGGCAGCCCCAGCATTTT. It yields the protein CASRNQGAGQPQHF.

The chain has TRBV28 and TRBJ2-7; TRBD1 aligns across 10 bases. This CDR3 region has 14 residues. Trimming at V came to 5 bases and at J to 2 bases, leaving 3 bases not matched to a gene. Germline V gene lookup returns CDR1 MDHEN and CDR2 SYDVKM. The CDR3 spells CASSPGQGPYEQYF. CDR3 coding DNA: TGTGCCAGCAGTCCGGGACAGGGGCCCTACGAGCAGTACTTC.

The chain uses TRBV10-1 and TRBJ2-7; D unclear. Germline V lookup: CDR1 WNHNN, CDR2 SYGVQD (reference sequence). With 8 bases removed from V and 2 bases from J, the gap between germline ends came to 22 bases. The length of the CDR3 is 16 residues. The CDR3 region is CASQFRWCRSAYEQYF. The CDR3 region has the DNA TGCGCCAGCCAGTTCCGGTGGTGCAGGTCTGCCTACGAGCAGTACTTC.

The chain carries TRBV5-1 and TRBJ1-1; 12 nucleotides agree with TRBD1. The CDR3 sequence is 16 residues long. V lost 4 bases and J lost 1; bases outside the gene matches: 5. CDR1 is SGHRS, CDR2 YFSETQ, per germline. The CDR3 here is CASSTGQGAGNTEAFF. DNA of the CDR3: TGCGCCAGCAGCACGGGACAGGGGGCCGGGAACACTGAAGCTTTCTTT.

The count of this clone is one. J is TRBJ2-7 and V is TRBV10-3; 10 nucleotides align to TRBD2. The germline gives CDR1 ENHRY, CDR2 SYGVKD. Losses at the gene ends were 2 bases for V and 5 bases for J; bases not matched to a gene: 6. This CDR3 is built from 15 residues. CDR3: CAISEGTSGINEQYF. As DNA, the CDR3 is TGTGCCATCAGTGAGGGTACTAGCGGGATAAACGAGCAGTACTTC.